This T cell receptor beta chain appears in the sequencing data of a study of cytomegalovirus exposure and HLA in healthy donors. Study context: An earlier analysis found under 130 million unique TCR beta sequences from approximately 190 million T cells.

This clone was observed a handful of times. Its antigen is not identified. Regarding the study as a whole: Later work showed greater clonal expansion in HLA-associated TCR beta chains than in equally common others. The listing of 150 to 200 TCR beta chains classed them as cytomegalovirus-associated. TCR beta V- and J-gene trimming, according to a later analysis, was linked to a missense DCLRE1C variant.

The PCR contained 60 Vbeta and 13 Jbeta primers. Profiling relied on immunoSEQ multiplex PCR, and the TCRdb table lists in-frame clones only, not all of them. The data contain approximately 120,000 clones, 65% to 80% of them singletons. Sample: PBMCs. This receptor was taken from a woman aged 55-69 years in good health and CMV-seropositive.

The CDR3 coding sequence is TGTGCCAGCAGCTTCCCCCGGCCGGGACAGAATACTAACTATGGCTACACCTTC. This encodes CASSFPRPGQNTNYGYTF. The chain combines TRBV14 with TRBJ1-2, with 7 nucleotides matching TRBD1. The junction had 15 bases not matched to a gene; V was cut back by 5 bases and J by 0 bases. This CDR3 comprises 18 residues. Germline values: CDR1 SGHDN, CDR2 FVKESK.